This T cell receptor beta chain was sequenced for a study of shared clonotypes between healthy human individuals. Turning to the study itself: CD4 naive and memory got three plates each, CD8 naive two, CD8 memory one.

This was a deep-level run. Profiling relied on immunoSEQ multiplex PCR, and the TCRdb table lists in-frame clones only, not all of them. Of around 1.4 million clones in the sample, 98% to 99% were seen once. Germline CDR1 is SGHAT and CDR2 is FQNNGV. J lost 2 bases, V lost 4 bases, and 8 bases had no gene match. This CDR3 has 17 amino acids. The TCR originated in a man between 25 and 39 years old in good health. The sequencing sample was made of naive CD4+ T cells sorted from blood. The subset: CD45RA+ positively selected. The chain couples TRBV11-2 to TRBJ1-3; the match to TRBD1 covers 10 bases. The CDR3 is CASSSWTGGVAGNTIYF. The CDR3 DNA reads as TGTGCCAGCAGCTCTTGGACAGGGGGTGTTGCTGGAAACACCATATATTTT. Filled out from reference TRBV11-2 and TRBJ1-3, the complete variable domain reads EAGVAQSPRYKIIEKRQSVAFWCNPISGHATLYWYQQILGQGPKLLIQFQNNGVVDDSQLPKDRFSAERLKGVDSTLKIQPAKLEDSAVYLCASSSWTGGVAGNTIYFGEGSWLTVV.